Listed below are T cell receptor beta chains from one sample, sequenced in a study of T cell responses to AZD1222 COVID-19 vaccine. Profiling relied on immunoSEQ multiplex PCR, and the TCRdb table lists in-frame clones only, not all of them. The sample has some 130,000 clones; roughly 93% are singletons. The sample in question was peripheral blood, obtained 28 days after the second AZD1222 dose. These receptors all stem from an adult who received the AZD1222 COVID-19 vaccine. CDR3s include the opening cysteine and the closing phenylalanine or tryptophan. A D gene is named only where the DNA matches it firmly. Size is omitted from some rows. Given values are once, few, many or a class for expanded clones.

CDR3 length: 16; V gene: TRBV30; J gene: TRBJ2-3; clone size: -; D gene: -; CDR3 DNA: TGTGCCTGGAAAGCTCAAAAGCGTGGGACCACAGATACGCAGTATTTT; CDR3 protein: CAWKAQKRGTTDTQYF
CDR3 length: 15; V gene: TRBV18; J gene: TRBJ1-2; clone size: -; D gene: -; CDR3 DNA: TGTGCCAGCTCACCAAAAGTCAGGTTTGCCTATGGCTACACCTTC; CDR3 protein: CASSPKVRFAYGYTF
CDR3 length: 11; V gene: TRBV28; J gene: TRBJ2-5; clone size: -; D gene: -; CDR3 DNA: TGTGCCAGCAGTCCCGAGGAGACCCAGTACTTC; CDR3 protein: CASSPEETQYF
CDR3 length: 13; V gene: TRBV28; J gene: TRBJ1-1; clone size: -; D gene: -; CDR3 DNA: TGTGCCAGCAGTTCCCCTGGCAGGACGCACGCTTTCTTT; CDR3 protein: CASSSPGRTHAFF
CDR3 length: 15; V gene: TRBV4-2; J gene: TRBJ1-1; clone size: -; D gene: -; CDR3 DNA: TGTGCCAGCAGCCAGAGGGAACAGGGGAACACTGAAGCTTTCTTT; CDR3 protein: CASSQREQGNTEAFF
CDR3 length: 11; V gene: TRBV30; J gene: TRBJ1-1; clone size: -; D gene: TRBD1; CDR3 DNA: TGTGCCTGGGGGACAGGCACTGAAGCTTTCTTT; CDR3 protein: CAWGTGTEAFF
CDR3 length: 14; V gene: TRBV2; J gene: TRBJ1-3; clone size: -; D gene: TRBD1; CDR3 DNA: TGTGCCAGCAGGCGGGACAGTCCTGGAAACACCATATATTTT; CDR3 protein: CASRRDSPGNTIYF
CDR3 length: 14; V gene: TRBV11-1; J gene: TRBJ1-6; clone size: -; D gene: -; CDR3 DNA: TGTGCCAGCCGTACAGGGATCCATGATTCACCCCTCCACTTT; CDR3 protein: CASRTGIHDSPLHF
CDR3 length: 15; V gene: TRBV11-2; J gene: TRBJ1-5; clone size: once; D gene: -; CDR3 DNA: TGTGCCAGCAGCTTAGGCGGACCGGCTAATCAGCCCCAGCATTTT; CDR3 protein: CASSLGGPANQPQHF
CDR3 length: 16; V gene: TRBV27; J gene: TRBJ1-2; clone size: once; D gene: -; CDR3 DNA: TGTGCCAGCAGTTTTTTTCCCCAGGGGCGCAAAGGGGGCTACACCTTC; CDR3 protein: CASSFFPQGRKGGYTF
CDR3 length: 15; V gene: TRBV13; J gene: TRBJ2-7; clone size: -; D gene: TRBD1; CDR3 DNA: TGTGCCAGCAGCTTCGGGGACAGGGGTCCCTACGAGCAGTACTTC; CDR3 protein: CASSFGDRGPYEQYF
CDR3 length: 16; V gene: TRBV4-2; J gene: TRBJ2-5; clone size: -; D gene: -; CDR3 DNA: TGTGCCAGCAGCCAAGCCCACAAGGGACCCCAAGAGACCCAGTACTTC; CDR3 protein: CASSQAHKGPQETQYF
CDR3 length: 15; V gene: TRBV24-1; J gene: TRBJ2-3; clone size: -; D gene: TRBD1; CDR3 DNA: TGTGCCACCAGTCCGGGACAGGGTAGGCCAGATACGCAGTATTTT; CDR3 protein: CATSPGQGRPDTQYF
CDR3 length: 13; V gene: TRBV30; J gene: TRBJ2-1; clone size: -; D gene: TRBD2; CDR3 DNA: TGTGCCTGGGAACGGGACTATTACAATGAGCAGTTCTTC; CDR3 protein: CAWERDYYNEQFF
CDR3 length: 18; V gene: TRBV28; J gene: TRBJ1-5; clone size: -; D gene: TRBD1; CDR3 DNA: TGTGCCAGCAGTTCCGGGACAGGGGGCGGTTATAGCAATCAGCCCCAGCATTTT; CDR3 protein: CASSSGTGGGYSNQPQHF
CDR3 length: 13; V gene: TRBV18; J gene: TRBJ2-3; clone size: -; D gene: -; CDR3 DNA: TGTGCCAGCTCTAGCCTAGCCACAGATACGCAGTATTTT; CDR3 protein: CASSSLATDTQYF
CDR3 length: 17; V gene: TRBV4-2; J gene: TRBJ2-1; clone size: -; D gene: -; CDR3 DNA: TGTGCCAGCAGCCAAGAGGGGTGGGGGAATACATACAATGAGCAGTTCTTC; CDR3 protein: CASSQEGWGNTYNEQFF
CDR3 length: 15; V gene: TRBV28; J gene: TRBJ2-1; clone size: once; D gene: -; CDR3 DNA: TGTGCCAGCAGCTCCCCGGGTAGGGCGTACAATGAGCAGTTCTTC; CDR3 protein: CASSSPGRAYNEQFF
CDR3 length: 15; V gene: TRBV14; J gene: TRBJ2-5; clone size: -; D gene: -; CDR3 DNA: TGTGCCAGCAGCCAAGGACCCGTTGGATCGGAGACCCAGTACTTC; CDR3 protein: CASSQGPVGSETQYF
CDR3 length: 15; V gene: TRBV19; J gene: TRBJ1-2; clone size: -; D gene: -; CDR3 DNA: TGTGCCAGTAGTATATGGTCGGGATCTAACTATGGCTACACCTTC; CDR3 protein: CASSIWSGSNYGYTF
CDR3 length: 12; V gene: TRBV6-6; J gene: TRBJ1-2; clone size: -; D gene: -; CDR3 DNA: TGTGCCAGCAGCCCTGATAACTATGGCTACACCTTC; CDR3 protein: CASSPDNYGYTF